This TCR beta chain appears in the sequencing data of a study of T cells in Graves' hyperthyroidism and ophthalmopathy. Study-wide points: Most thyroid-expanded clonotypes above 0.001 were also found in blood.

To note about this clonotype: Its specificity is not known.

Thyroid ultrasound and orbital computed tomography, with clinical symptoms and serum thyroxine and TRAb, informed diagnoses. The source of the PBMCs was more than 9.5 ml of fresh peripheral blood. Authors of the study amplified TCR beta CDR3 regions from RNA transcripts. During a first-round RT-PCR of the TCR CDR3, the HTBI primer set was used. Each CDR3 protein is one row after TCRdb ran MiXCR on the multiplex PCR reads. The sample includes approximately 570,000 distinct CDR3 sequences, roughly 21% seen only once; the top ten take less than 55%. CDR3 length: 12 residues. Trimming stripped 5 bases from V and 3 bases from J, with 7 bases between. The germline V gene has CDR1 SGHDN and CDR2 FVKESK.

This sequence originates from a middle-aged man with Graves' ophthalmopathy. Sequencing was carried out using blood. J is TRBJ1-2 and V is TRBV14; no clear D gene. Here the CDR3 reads CASSFQHYGYTF. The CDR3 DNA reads TGTGCCAGCAGCTTCCAGCACTATGGCTACACCTTC.